This is a list of T cell receptor beta chains from one sample in a study of blood T cells in healthy people across ages. MiXCR, applied by TCRdb to the 5' RACE reads, yields one record per CDR3 protein. The sample carries 1.5 million to 2 million distinct CDR3 sequences, roughly 52% recorded once. Source material: blood. These receptor sequences come from a woman in her thirties or forties in good health. The CDR3 runs from the conserved cysteine through the conserved F or W. The D gene is left open where the match is weak. Clone size is stated in some rows and not others, as once, few, many or a class when expanded.

v_call: TRBV25-1; clone_size: NA; d_call: TRBD2; j_call: TRBJ2-7; cdr3_nt: TGTGCCAGCAGTCGACCTAGCGGGGGGGCCAGCGAGCAGTACTTC; cdr3_aa: CASSRPSGGASEQYF
v_call: TRBV3-1; clone_size: NA; d_call: NA; j_call: TRBJ2-3; cdr3_nt: TGTGCCAGCAGCCCCATGATGAGCACAGATACGCAGTATTTT; cdr3_aa: CASSPMMSTDTQYF
v_call: TRBV5-1; clone_size: NA; d_call: TRBD1; j_call: TRBJ2-1; cdr3_nt: TGCGCCAGCAGCTTTACGGGACAGGGCCGTGAGCAGTTCTTC; cdr3_aa: CASSFTGQGREQFF
v_call: TRBV7-2; clone_size: NA; d_call: TRBD2; j_call: TRBJ2-5; cdr3_nt: TGTGCCAGCAGCTTACGGGGACTAGCGGGGCGGGGAGAGACCCAGTACTTC; cdr3_aa: CASSLRGLAGRGETQYF
v_call: TRBV12-3/TRBV12-4; clone_size: NA; d_call: NA; j_call: TRBJ1-1; cdr3_nt: TGTGCCAGCAGTTTAACACATGGGGCGCGAACTGAAGCTTTCTTT; cdr3_aa: CASSLTHGARTEAFF
v_call: TRBV9; clone_size: many; d_call: NA; j_call: TRBJ2-3; cdr3_nt: TGTGCCAGCAGCGTGGAGGTTCCAGATACGCAGTATTTT; cdr3_aa: CASSVEVPDTQYF
v_call: TRBV7-2; clone_size: NA; d_call: TRBD2; j_call: TRBJ2-5; cdr3_nt: TGTGCCAGCAGCCCAATTATAGGGGGACTAGGCGAAGAGCCCCAGTACTTC; cdr3_aa: CASSPIIGGLGEEPQYF
v_call: TRBV5-1; clone_size: NA; d_call: NA; j_call: TRBJ2-6; cdr3_nt: TGCGCCAGCAGCTTTAGCGGACGGGGGGCGCTTGGGGCCAACGTCCTGACTTTC; cdr3_aa: CASSFSGRGALGANVLTF
v_call: TRBV6-5; clone_size: NA; d_call: TRBD2; j_call: TRBJ2-5; cdr3_nt: TGTGCCAGCAGTTGGGTAGCGGGGTCGAGGGAGACCCAGTACTTC; cdr3_aa: CASSWVAGSRETQYF
v_call: TRBV6-2/TRBV6-3; clone_size: NA; d_call: NA; j_call: TRBJ1-1; cdr3_nt: TGTGCCAGCAGTTCCAGCCTTGTGAACACTGAAGCTTTCTTT; cdr3_aa: CASSSSLVNTEAFF
v_call: TRBV20-1; clone_size: NA; d_call: NA; j_call: TRBJ1-2; cdr3_nt: TGCAGTGCTAGAGATGACAATGGTGACCTACAGGGACGGGGCTACACCTTC; cdr3_aa: CSARDDNGDLQGRGYTF
v_call: TRBV21-1; clone_size: NA; d_call: NA; j_call: TRBJ2-5; cdr3_nt: TGTGCCAGCAGCAAAGTGGAACACCTCCAAGAGACCCAGTACTTC; cdr3_aa: CASSKVEHLQETQYF
v_call: TRBV20-1; clone_size: NA; d_call: TRBD2; j_call: TRBJ2-1; cdr3_nt: TGCAGTGCTAGAGCTAGCGGGGGGGCAGTTTACAATGAGCAGTTCTTC; cdr3_aa: CSARASGGAVYNEQFF
v_call: TRBV7-7; clone_size: NA; d_call: NA; j_call: TRBJ2-1; cdr3_nt: TGTGCTAGCAGCAACGGAGACTCCTACAATGAGCAGTTCTTC; cdr3_aa: CASSNGDSYNEQFF
v_call: TRBV7-2; clone_size: NA; d_call: NA; j_call: TRBJ2-3; cdr3_nt: TGTGCCAGCAGCTTAGTTGGGGGGGGCTTGACAGATACGCAGTATTTT; cdr3_aa: CASSLVGGGLTDTQYF
v_call: TRBV12-3/TRBV12-4; clone_size: NA; d_call: TRBD1; j_call: TRBJ2-7; cdr3_nt: TGTGCCAGCAGTTTACGGACAGGGAAGGTCGACGAGCAGTACTTC; cdr3_aa: CASSLRTGKVDEQYF
v_call: TRBV28; clone_size: many; d_call: NA; j_call: TRBJ2-1; cdr3_nt: TGTGCCAGCAGTTTTAATCTAGTTTACAATGAGCAGTTCTTC; cdr3_aa: CASSFNLVYNEQFF
v_call: TRBV7-2; clone_size: NA; d_call: NA; j_call: TRBJ2-5; cdr3_nt: TGTGCCAGCAGCCGGGGACTCAATGAAGCCCCCCAGTACTTC; cdr3_aa: CASSRGLNEAPQYF
v_call: TRBV5-6; clone_size: NA; d_call: TRBD1; j_call: TRBJ1-2; cdr3_nt: TGTGCCAGCAGCCCCGGGACAGGGATACACTATGGCTACACCTTC; cdr3_aa: CASSPGTGIHYGYTF
v_call: TRBV19; clone_size: NA; d_call: TRBD1; j_call: TRBJ1-5; cdr3_nt: TGTGCCAGTAGAGGCGCCGGGACAGGGATGCCCCAGCATTTT; cdr3_aa: CASRGAGTGMPQHF
v_call: TRBV7-2; clone_size: NA; d_call: NA; j_call: TRBJ2-7; cdr3_nt: TGTGCCAGCAGCTTAGGGTTAATGCCGACCTACGAGCAGTACTTC; cdr3_aa: CASSLGLMPTYEQYF
v_call: TRBV28; clone_size: NA; d_call: NA; j_call: TRBJ2-1; cdr3_nt: TGTGCCAGCAGTCCCACCCCCACCGGGACCGTGTACAATGAGCAGTTCTTC; cdr3_aa: CASSPTPTGTVYNEQFF
v_call: TRBV4-2; clone_size: NA; d_call: TRBD1; j_call: TRBJ2-3; cdr3_nt: TGTGCCAGCAGCCCCCAGAGGGACAGAAGCACAGATACGCAGTATTTT; cdr3_aa: CASSPQRDRSTDTQYF
v_call: TRBV10-3; clone_size: NA; d_call: TRBD1; j_call: TRBJ2-5; cdr3_nt: TGTGCCATCAGTGAGGCGGTCAGGGGGCTGGAGACCCAGTACTTC; cdr3_aa: CAISEAVRGLETQYF
v_call: TRBV7-9; clone_size: NA; d_call: NA; j_call: TRBJ1-2; cdr3_nt: TGTGCCAGCAGCCCAGATGTCTCGGGTTATGGCTACACCTTC; cdr3_aa: CASSPDVSGYGYTF
v_call: TRBV28; clone_size: once; d_call: NA; j_call: TRBJ1-2; cdr3_nt: TGTGCCAGCAGTGGACTTAGACCGGGGGACCATGGCTACACCTTC; cdr3_aa: CASSGLRPGDHGYTF
v_call: TRBV20-1; clone_size: NA; d_call: NA; j_call: TRBJ1-1; cdr3_nt: TGCAGTGCTAGAGATTATCTCGCGCGGGGGTCGAACACTGAAGCTTTCTTT; cdr3_aa: CSARDYLARGSNTEAFF
v_call: TRBV3-1; clone_size: NA; d_call: NA; j_call: TRBJ2-1; cdr3_nt: TGTGCCAGCAGCCAGTTAGGCGGTGAGCAGTTCTTC; cdr3_aa: CASSQLGGEQFF
v_call: TRBV4-3; clone_size: NA; d_call: NA; j_call: TRBJ2-1; cdr3_nt: TGCGCCAGCAGCCAAGATCACGCGGTGGATGAGCAGTTCTTC; cdr3_aa: CASSQDHAVDEQFF
v_call: TRBV5-1; clone_size: once; d_call: NA; j_call: TRBJ2-3; cdr3_nt: TGCGCCAGCAGCTTGGAAGGTCTAACTGTCGGAGATACGCAGTATTTT; cdr3_aa: CASSLEGLTVGDTQYF
v_call: TRBV6-2/TRBV6-3; clone_size: NA; d_call: NA; j_call: TRBJ2-3; cdr3_nt: TGTGCCAGCAGTTACTCTCGGGGATCAGATACGCAGTATTTT; cdr3_aa: CASSYSRGSDTQYF
v_call: TRBV7-2; clone_size: NA; d_call: NA; j_call: TRBJ1-1; cdr3_nt: TGTGCCAGCAGCCTGTCGTCCGGACAGCGAGAAGCTTTCTTT; cdr3_aa: CASSLSSGQREAFF
v_call: TRBV20-1; clone_size: few; d_call: NA; j_call: TRBJ2-7; cdr3_nt: TGCAGTGCTAATTACGGCCTCGGAGGGTGGAACGAGCAGTACTTC; cdr3_aa: CSANYGLGGWNEQYF
v_call: TRBV20-1; clone_size: many; d_call: NA; j_call: TRBJ2-7; cdr3_nt: TGCAGTGCTAGGCCCAGGGCACCGTCCTACGAGCAGTACTTC; cdr3_aa: CSARPRAPSYEQYF
v_call: TRBV11-1; clone_size: NA; d_call: NA; j_call: TRBJ2-1; cdr3_nt: TGTGCCAGCAGCACCGACCGAGACAGGTTCTACAATGAGCAGTTCTTC; cdr3_aa: CASSTDRDRFYNEQFF
v_call: TRBV4-3; clone_size: NA; d_call: TRBD1; j_call: TRBJ1-2; cdr3_nt: TGCGCCAGCAGCCAGGGGACAGGGTCGAATGGCTACACCTTC; cdr3_aa: CASSQGTGSNGYTF
v_call: TRBV25-1; clone_size: NA; d_call: NA; j_call: TRBJ2-3; cdr3_nt: TGTGCCAGCCACTTCACAGATACGCAGTATTTT; cdr3_aa: CASHFTDTQYF
v_call: TRBV5-1; clone_size: NA; d_call: NA; j_call: TRBJ2-7; cdr3_nt: TGCGCCAGCAGCTTCATCACGTCAACCTACGAGCAGTACTTC; cdr3_aa: CASSFITSTYEQYF
v_call: TRBV4-3; clone_size: NA; d_call: NA; j_call: TRBJ2-3; cdr3_nt: TGCGCCAGCAGCCCGCGGTCCGGGTTTTCGGATACGCAGTATTTT; cdr3_aa: CASSPRSGFSDTQYF